What follows are 17 T cell receptor beta chains derived from one specimen sequenced in a study of CD8+ T cells in alopecia areata. The treatment: oral pan-JAK inhibitor, 5-10 mg twice daily. cDNA prepared by RNA extraction and subsequent reverse transcription served as the template for sequencing. This table comes from immunoSEQ multiplex PCR, and its TCRdb copy is limited to in-frame clones, with some not included. The data show over 150,000 clones, 58% seen once. Specimen: CD4+ T cells sorted from blood, collected at week 24, from a patient treated with tofacitinib. Source of these receptors: a human donor with alopecia areata.

The chain recombines TRBV29-1 with TRBJ2-1; the match to TRBD1 covers 11 bases. The length of the CDR3 is 12 residues. CDR1 is SQVTM, CDR2 ANQGSEA, per germline. The CDR3 spells CVGDRGSDEQFF. The CDR3 bases are TGCGTTGGGGACAGGGGGTCGGATGAGCAGTTCTTC.

The chain employs TRBV6-5 and TRBJ2-7; 9 nucleotides line up with TRBD1. The length of the CDR3 is 14 residues. V was clipped by 8 bases and J by 0 bases; unmatched bases: 5. Germline values: CDR1 MNHEY, CDR2 SVGAGI. Written as DNA, the CDR3 is TGTGCCAGCTGCAAACAGGGGGCCTCCTACGAGCAGTACTTC. It is translated as CASCKQGASYEQYF.

The chain couples TRBV14 to TRBJ2-1; 10 nucleotides line up with TRBD2. CDR1 and CDR2 from the germline V gene are SGHDN and FVKESK. V shed 0 bases, J shed 9 bases, and the junction held 8 bases outside the gene matches. CDR3 length: 16 amino acids. CDR3 loop: CASSQEIVAGGGEQFF. CDR3 nucleotides: TGTGCCAGCAGCCAAGAAATTGTAGCGGGGGGAGGTGAGCAGTTCTTC.

The genes are TRBV2 and TRBJ2-1; D is undetermined. Germline CDR1 is SNHLY and CDR2 is FYNNEI. Trimming stripped 6 bases from V and 4 bases from J, with 10 bases between. The CDR3 is 13 amino acids. The CDR3 DNA follows: TGTGCCAGCAGCACAAGGGAATACAATGAGCAGTTCTTC. Translating it yields CASSTREYNEQFF.

V usage is TRBV6-5 and J usage is TRBJ2-3, with D hard to call. In germline, CDR1 is MNHEY, CDR2 SVGAGI. Trimming took off 5 bases at V and 6 bases at J, with 6 bases between the two ends. The CDR3 totals 11 residues. CDR3 sequence: CASSPRDTQYF. Here the CDR3 DNA reads TGTGCCAGCAGTCCCAGGGATACGCAGTATTTT.

This clone was detected only a few times. The J gene is TRBJ1-2, the V gene TRBV23-1; D is possibly TRBD1 (5 bases). TRBV23-1 is classed as an ORF, of uncertain function. V gave up 8 bases and J gave up 5 bases, with 24 bases separating them. The CDR3 sequence is 16 residues long. This CDR3 is CASPQRKGTPRYGYTF. The DNA of the CDR3 is TGCGCCAGCCCTCAAAGGAAGGGGACTCCGCGGTATGGCTACACCTTC.

The V gene is TRBV5-6, the J gene TRBJ1-6; no definite D call. This CDR3 comprises 14 residues. The V and J ends lost 0 bases and 5 bases respectively, with 6 bases between them. Germline lookup yields CDR1 SGHDT and CDR2 YYEEEE. The CDR3 DNA reads TGTGCCAGCAGCTTGGGGCAAGATAATTCACCCCTCCACTTT. Translated, it gives CASSLGQDNSPLHF. Full variable domain (rest looked up from reference TRBV5-6 and TRBJ1-6): DAGVTQSPTHLIKTRGQQVTLRCSPKSGHDTVSWYQQALGQGPQFIFQYYEEEERQRGNFPDRFSGHQFPNYSSELNVNALLLGDSALYLCASSLGQDNSPLHFGNGTRLTVT.

The chain links TRBV27 to TRBJ2-3; D unclear. With 2 bases removed from V and 3 bases from J, the gap between germline ends came to 9 bases. This CDR3 is 14 amino acids long. Germline V gene lookup returns CDR1 MNHEY and CDR2 SMNVEV (reference sequence). The CDR3 DNA reads as TGTGCCAGCAGTTTAAAACAGCCGACAGATACGCAGTATTTT. Translation: CASSLKQPTDTQYF.

The V and J genes are TRBV29-1 and TRBJ2-6, with D uncertain. The CDR3 has 12 residues. V was trimmed by 7 bases and J by 0 bases, leaving 4 bases between them. CDR1 and CDR2 (germline): SQVTM, ANQGSEA. The CDR3 sequence is CSAVSGANVLTF. The DNA of the CDR3 is TGCAGCGCCGTCTCTGGGGCCAACGTCCTGACTTTC. The variable domain in full, with the rest retrieved from reference TRBV29-1 and TRBJ2-6, is SAVISQKPSRDICQRGTSLTIQCQVDSQVTMMFWYRQQPGQSLTLIATANQGSEATYESGFVIDKFPISRPNLTFSTLTVSNMSPEDSSIYLCSAVSGANVLTFGAGSRLTVL.

The rearrangement uses TRBV7-9 and TRBJ1-5, with 7 bases identical to TRBD1. Germline V gene sequence: CDR1 SEHNR, CDR2 FQNEAQ (reference sequence). CDR3 length: 13 residues. The V gene end was trimmed by 5 bases and the J gene end by 5 bases; junction bases not matched to a gene: 3. The CDR3 region is CASSTTGDQPQHF. CDR3 sequence (DNA): TGTGCCAGCAGCACAACAGGGGATCAGCCCCAGCATTTT.

Points on this clone: This sample includes further DNA sequences coding for the same CDR3. The chain uses TRBV7-2 and TRBJ1-1; tentative D call: TRBD1 (6 bases). V lost 4 bases, J lost 1 base, and 7 bases lay in between. CDR3 length equals 13 residues. Germline CDR1 SGHTA, CDR2 FQGNSA. The CDR3 protein is CASSSQGNTEAFF. CDR3 in DNA: TGTGCCAGCAGCTCACAGGGGAACACTGAAGCTTTCTTT. Combining the CDR3 with reference TRBV7-2 and TRBJ1-1 gives the whole variable domain GAGVSQSPSNKVTEKGKDVELRCDPISGHTALYWYRQSLGQGLEFLIYFQGNSAPDKSGLPSDRFSAERTGGSVSTLTIQRTQQEDSAVYLCASSSQGNTEAFFGQGTRLTVV.

J is TRBJ2-7 and V is TRBV6-5; D possibly corresponds to TRBD2 (5 bases). Germline CDR1 MNHEY, CDR2 SVGAGI. The germline V and J ends were trimmed by 6 bases and 4 bases, with 10 bases remaining between them. This CDR3 contains 12 residues. CDR3 DNA: TGTGCCAGCAGCCGACGGGGATACGAGCAGTACTTC. It translates to CASSRRGYEQYF.

This chain connects TRBV9 to TRBJ1-6; perhaps TRBD1 as D (6 bases). The V gene lost 3 bases and the J gene lost 7 bases, with 11 bases spanning the gap. The CDR3 contains 14 residues. Germline CDR1 is SGDLS and CDR2 is YYNGEE. The DNA of the CDR3 is TGTGCCAGCAGCGCACAGGGTAACAATTCACCCCTCCACTTT. This gives the protein CASSAQGNNSPLHF.

The genes are TRBV5-6 and TRBJ2-3, with 12 bases lining up with TRBD2. The CDR3 extends over 19 amino acids. The germline CDR1 and CDR2 sequences are SGHDT and YYEEEE. Trimming at V came to 0 bases and at J to 2 bases, leaving 10 bases not matched to a gene. CDR3 DNA: TGTGCCAGCAGCTTGGTGGGGAGGACTAGCGGGGCGAACACAGATACGCAGTATTTT. This translates into CASSLVGRTSGANTDTQYF. Full variable domain (remainder filled in from reference TRBV5-6 and TRBJ2-3): DAGVTQSPTHLIKTRGQQVTLRCSPKSGHDTVSWYQQALGQGPQFIFQYYEEEERQRGNFPDRFSGHQFPNYSSELNVNALLLGDSALYLCASSLVGRTSGANTDTQYFGPGTRLTVL.

V gene TRBV21-1 combines with J gene TRBJ2-5; the D call in the table, TRBD2, was not verified against the DNA. TRBV21-1 is a pseudogene locus. This CDR3 region has 13 residues. CDR3 region: CATGGTEQETQYF. DNA of the CDR3: TGTGCCACCGGGGGGACGGAACAAGAGACCCAGTACTTC.

The V call is TRBV7-6, the J call TRBJ2-5; the D is unclear. V was shortened by 5 bases and J by 0 bases, with 4 bases between the two germline ends. This CDR3 has 12 amino acids. The germline V gene has CDR1 SGHVS and CDR2 FNYEAQ. The CDR3 here is CASSVDQETQYF. The CDR3, as DNA: TGTGCCAGCAGCGTTGACCAAGAGACCCAGTACTTC.

This chain links TRBV5-1 with TRBJ1-5; 7 nucleotides align to TRBD1. Germline V gene sequence: CDR1 SGHRS, CDR2 YFSETQ. This CDR3 spans 14 amino acids. With V trimmed by 0 bases and J by 5 bases, 2 bases remained unmatched. The DNA of the CDR3 is TGCGCCAGCAGCTTGGAAGGGACAGATCAGCCCCAGCATTTT. Protein product: CASSLEGTDQPQHF. Combining the CDR3 with reference TRBV5-1 and TRBJ1-5 gives the whole variable domain KAGVTQTPRYLIKTRGQQVTLSCSPISGHRSVSWYQQTPGQGLQFLFEYFSETQRNKGNFPGRFSGRQFSNSRSEMNVSTLELGDSALYLCASSLEGTDQPQHFGDGTRLSIL.